These 28 T cell receptor beta chains came from one sample sequenced in a study of blood T cell repertoires in COVID-19. The protocol was immunoSEQ multiplex PCR, while the TCRdb copy is restricted to in-frame clones and leaves out a portion. The sample has about 210,000 clones; about 83% are singletons. Input material: peripheral blood. These receptors all come from a middle-aged woman with active or convalescent COVID-19.

The chain has TRBV7-9 and TRBJ1-2; 7 positions match TRBD1. J gave up 4 bases and V 2 bases, and 4 bases lay outside the gene matches. The germline V gene has CDR1 SEHNR and CDR2 FQNEAQ (reference sequence). This CDR3 region has 14 residues. CDR3 region: CASSLTGASYGYTF. CDR3 in DNA: TGTGCCAGCAGCTTAACAGGGGCAAGCTATGGCTACACCTTC.

This sequence joins TRBV14 and TRBJ2-1, with TRBD2 identical over 10 bases. This CDR3 is built from 16 residues. The ends lost 0 bases at V and 8 bases at J; junction bases unmatched: 7. Germline-derived CDR1 and CDR2 are SGHDN and FVKESK. In DNA, the CDR3 is TGTGCCAGCAGCCAAGATCGAAGCGGGGGGGTGGATGAGCAGTTCTTC. Translated: CASSQDRSGGVDEQFF.

This clone was counted only a few times. The J gene is TRBJ1-5, the V gene TRBV12-3 or TRBV12-4; D unclear. The V and J ends lost 7 bases and 3 bases respectively, with 10 bases between them. This CDR3 region has 13 residues. CDR3 residues: CASTMRYNQPQHF. The CDR3 DNA is TGTGCCAGCACCATGAGATACAATCAGCCCCAGCATTTT.

This clone was detected a few times. The V gene is TRBV27, the J gene TRBJ2-5, with TRBD2 matching 9 bases. The V and J ends lost 5 bases and 5 bases, in that order; junction bases with no gene match: 9. The CDR3 extends over 15 amino acids. Germline V lookup: CDR1 MNHEY, CDR2 SMNVEV (reference sequence). The CDR3 reads CASSPPGTSRETQYF. The CDR3 nucleotides read TGTGCCAGCAGTCCTCCTGGGACTAGCCGCGAGACCCAGTACTTC.

This clone was counted only a few times. The chain links TRBV15 to TRBJ2-2; D might be TRBD2 (6 bases). Germline CDR1 reads LNHNV; CDR2 reads YYDKDF (reference sequence). V was clipped by 5 bases and J by 6 bases, with 13 bases between them. The CDR3 is 14 residues long. The CDR3 sequence is CATSVTGVSGELFF. The CDR3 DNA reads TGTGCCACCAGCGTTACGGGAGTGTCCGGGGAGCTGTTTTTT.

The chain uses TRBV2 and TRBJ1-2; 8 bases map to TRBD1. J was trimmed by 8 bases and V by 2 bases; bases with no gene match: 10. The CDR3 length is 15 residues. Germline loops: CDR1 SNHLY, CDR2 FYNNEI. The CDR3 loop is CASSESGWTGHGYTF. CDR3 sequence (DNA): TGTGCCAGCAGTGAAAGTGGGTGGACAGGGCACGGCTACACCTTC.

The chain joins TRBV29-1 to TRBJ2-5; TRBD2 matches 10 bases. This CDR3 has 16 residues. J lost 5 bases, V lost 3 bases, and 12 bases had no gene match. Germline assignment: CDR1 SQVTM and CDR2 ANQGSEA. Here the CDR3 DNA reads TGCAGCGTTGATTCGGCTAGCGGGGGTCCCAGGGAGACCCAGTACTTC. Protein sequence: CSVDSASGGPRETQYF.

The chain joins TRBV7-2 to TRBJ2-7, with a possible D match to TRBD1 (5 bases). The germline gives CDR1 SGHTA, CDR2 FQGNSA. V shed 1 base and J shed 3 bases, with 10 bases lying between them. This CDR3 contains 14 residues. The CDR3 DNA reads as TGTGCCAGCAGCTTAGGGGCAGGGAACTACGAGCAGTACTTC. Translating it yields CASSLGAGNYEQYF.

The chain has TRBV19 and TRBJ2-1; 8 bases match TRBD2. This CDR3 is built from 13 residues. CDR1 is LNHDA and CDR2 is SQIVND in the germline V gene (reference sequence). J gave up 7 bases and V 2 bases, and 1 base lay outside the gene matches. The CDR3 region has the DNA TGTGCCAGTAGTATAAGCGGGGGAAATGAGCAGTTCTTC. Encoded protein: CASSISGGNEQFF.

This sequence joins TRBV9 and TRBJ2-2; D might be TRBD2 (6 bases). Trimming shortened V by 7 bases and J by 1 base, and 17 bases separated the two germline ends. The CDR3 is 16 residues long. Germline CDR1 and CDR2: SGDLS and YYNGEE. CDR3 coding DNA: TGTGCCAGCGGTCGTTGGACTACCCAGAACACCGGGGAGCTGTTTTTT. The encoded protein is CASGRWTTQNTGELFF.

The genes are TRBV10-3 and TRBJ1-1; TRBD1 is a possible D gene (5 bases). The CDR3 is 12 residues long. In germline, CDR1 is ENHRY, CDR2 SYGVKD. Trimming left V 6 bases short and J 8 bases short, with 13 bases between. The CDR3 region is CAIRERGLEAFF. The CDR3 region has the DNA TGTGCCATCAGGGAGAGGGGACTAGAAGCTTTCTTT.

This clone has more than one count but fewer than ten. This chain links TRBV19 with TRBJ2-1; 14 nucleotides agree with TRBD2. V was clipped by 6 bases and J by 3 bases; unmatched bases: 4. Germline CDR1 reads LNHDA; CDR2 reads SQIVND (reference sequence). The CDR3 runs to 16 residues. The CDR3: CASRGLAGAYYNEQFF. CDR3 in DNA: TGTGCCAGTAGGGGACTAGCGGGAGCATACTACAATGAGCAGTTCTTC. Filled out from reference TRBV19 and TRBJ2-1, the complete variable domain reads DGGITQSPKYLFRKEGQNVTLSCEQNLNHDAMYWYRQDPGQGLRLIYYSQIVNDFQKGDIAEGYSVSREKKESFPLTVTSAQKNPTAFYLCASRGLAGAYYNEQFFGPGTRLTVL.

This clone was picked up one time. CDR3 in DNA: TGTGCCACCAGCAGAGGACCGACAGGCGGTCCCAGGGCAGATACGCAGTATTTT. Amino acid sequence: CATSRGPTGGPRADTQYF. This chain links TRBV15 with TRBJ2-3, with a weak D call TRBD1 (6 bases). The CDR3 loop spans 18 amino acids. Trimming removed 1 base at V and 4 bases at J, with 21 bases between. Germline V gives CDR1 LNHNV, CDR2 YYDKDF (reference sequence).

The chain carries TRBV9 and TRBJ2-3; D uncertain. Trimming shortened V by 1 base and J by 1 base, and 7 bases separated the two germline ends. CDR1 and CDR2 (germline): SGDLS, YYNGEE. The CDR3 is 14 amino acids. CDR3 nucleotides: TGTGCCAGCAGCGTACTGGGCCGCACAGATACGCAGTATTTT. Amino acids: CASSVLGRTDTQYF.

This clone was seen a handful of times. The rearrangement links TRBV5-6 to TRBJ2-7; 12 positions match TRBD2. Germline CDR1 reads SGHDT; CDR2 reads YYEEEE. The CDR3 contains 18 residues. V was pared by 0 bases and J by 1 base, with 8 bases of the junction left unmatched. CDR3 sequence reads: CASSLGETSGRVSYEQYF. The CDR3 DNA reads TGTGCCAGCAGCTTGGGTGAGACTAGCGGGAGAGTTTCCTACGAGCAGTACTTC. Filled out from reference TRBV5-6 and TRBJ2-7, the complete variable domain reads DAGVTQSPTHLIKTRGQQVTLRCSPKSGHDTVSWYQQALGQGPQFIFQYYEEEERQRGNFPDRFSGHQFPNYSSELNVNALLLGDSALYLCASSLGETSGRVSYEQYFGPGTRLTVT.

The V gene is TRBV7-9, the J gene TRBJ2-1, with D possibly matching TRBD2 (6 bases). The CDR3 runs 18 residues. Germline-derived CDR1 and CDR2 are SEHNR and FQNEAQ (reference sequence). The V gene lost 2 bases and the J gene lost 4 bases, with 21 bases spanning the gap. CDR3 in DNA: TGTGCCAGCAGCTTATCGGGGAGTAGCGGCAACGCGTACAATGAGCAGTTCTTC. It encodes CASSLSGSSGNAYNEQFF.

This clone was found once. V gene TRBV2 combines with J gene TRBJ2-7, with 9 bases aligning to TRBD2. This CDR3 is built from 15 residues. Germline-derived CDR1 and CDR2 are SNHLY and FYNNEI. The V gene end was trimmed by 6 bases and the J gene end by 2 bases; junction bases not matched to a gene: 8. The CDR3 loop reads CASRGSGGRTYEQYF. The CDR3 bases are TGTGCCAGCAGGGGTAGCGGGGGTCGCACCTACGAGCAGTACTTC.

CDR3 DNA: TGTGCCAGCAGCTTAGGGACAGGGGGCGCGGGCACTGAAGCTTTCTTT. Amino acids: CASSLGTGGAGTEAFF. The V gene is TRBV7-6, the J gene TRBJ1-1; 11 bases match TRBD1. Losses at the gene ends were 1 base for V and 4 bases for J; bases not matched to a gene: 5. The CDR3 is made up of 16 amino acids. In germline, CDR1 is SGHVS, CDR2 FNYEAQ.

V and J are TRBV29-1 and TRBJ1-2; no clear D gene. Germline CDR1 is SQVTM and CDR2 is ANQGSEA. Trimming cost V 1 base and J 5 bases, with 11 bases left between them. The CDR3 is 13 residues long. The CDR3: CSVEGSTRYGYTF. CDR3 nucleotides: TGCAGCGTTGAAGGGTCGACAAGATATGGCTACACCTTC. The full variable domain, its missing parts supplied by reference TRBV29-1 and TRBJ1-2, is SAVISQKPSRDICQRGTSLTIQCQVDSQVTMMFWYRQQPGQSLTLIATANQGSEATYESGFVIDKFPISRPNLTFSTLTVSNMSPEDSSIYLCSVEGSTRYGYTFGSGTRLTVV.

This chain links TRBV24-1 with TRBJ2-5, with 11 bases identical to TRBD1. After removal of 9 bases from V and 1 base from J, the junction contained 9 bases not matched to a gene. CDR1 is KGHDR and CDR2 is SFDVKD in the germline V gene. The CDR3 sequence is 16 residues long. The CDR3: CATSRGGQGGQETQYF. The CDR3 region has the DNA TGTGCCACCTCTCGGGGGGGACAGGGGGGCCAAGAGACCCAGTACTTC.

The chain links TRBV10-3 to TRBJ2-3; possibly TRBD2 for D (7 bases). V shed 2 bases and J shed 3 bases, with 12 bases lying between them. This CDR3 spans 15 amino acids. The germline CDR1 and CDR2 sequences are ENHRY and SYGVKD. This chain's CDR3 is CAISEQEGGTDTQYF. CDR3 bases: TGTGCCATCAGTGAGCAAGAGGGGGGGACAGATACGCAGTATTTT.

The chain couples TRBV11-3 to TRBJ1-5, with TRBD1 as a possible D gene (5 bases). The CDR3 extends over 17 amino acids. V gave up 0 bases and J gave up 1 base, with 13 bases separating them. Germline-derived CDR1 and CDR2 are SGHNT and YENEEA. The CDR3 spells CASSLEPRTQSNQPQHF. The CDR3 nucleotides are TGTGCCAGCAGCTTAGAGCCTCGGACACAGAGCAATCAGCCCCAGCATTTT.

This rearrangement joins TRBV12-2 to TRBJ1-1; TRBD1, the table's D call, lacks a check against the DNA. TRBV12-2 is listed as a pseudogene. The CDR3 consists of 12 residues. The CDR3 sequence is CASRDKNTEAFF. Here the CDR3 DNA reads TGTGCAAGTCGGGACAAGAACACTGAAGCTTTCTTT.

The genes are TRBV7-9 and TRBJ2-1; 12 nucleotides align to TRBD2. The trim removed 4 bases at V and 0 bases at J, leaving 7 bases unmatched. Germline loops: CDR1 SEHNR, CDR2 FQNEAQ (reference sequence). The CDR3 runs 18 residues. CDR3: CASSSRTSGDSSYNEQFF. The CDR3 bases are TGTGCCAGCAGCTCACGGACTAGCGGGGATAGCTCCTACAATGAGCAGTTCTTC.

The chain couples TRBV5-4 to TRBJ2-3; D is unclear. V lost 5 bases and J 4 bases, leaving 14 bases between the germline ends. Germline assignment: CDR1 SGHNT and CDR2 YYREEE (reference sequence). CDR3 size: 14 residues. The CDR3 sequence is CASSPPLEADTQYF. Here the CDR3 DNA reads TGTGCCAGCAGTCCGCCCCTAGAAGCAGATACGCAGTATTTT.

The CDR3 nucleotides read TGTGCCAGCTCACCACAAGGACAGGGTAAAGGTCAGCCCCAGCATTTT. It translates to CASSPQGQGKGQPQHF. V gene TRBV18 combines with J gene TRBJ1-5; 8 positions agree with TRBD1. With 1 base clipped from V and 6 bases from J, the junction kept 8 bases outside the gene matches. The V gene's germline CDR1 is KGHSH and CDR2 LQKENI. CDR3 length equals 16 residues.

V is TRBV4-1 and J is TRBJ2-3, with 8 bases fitting TRBD2. The CDR3 spans 16 residues. The ends lost 1 base at V and 1 base at J; junction bases unmatched: 4. Germline V CDR1 and CDR2: MGHRA, YSYEKL. CDR3 protein: CASSQVAGTGTDTQYF. The DNA for the CDR3 is TGCGCCAGCAGCCAAGTAGCGGGGACGGGCACAGATACGCAGTATTTT.

V usage is TRBV5-6 and J usage is TRBJ2-2; D may be TRBD2 (6 bases). Germline CDR1 SGHDT, CDR2 YYEEEE. This CDR3 is built from 15 residues. V was shortened by 4 bases and J by 1 base, with 11 bases between the two germline ends. The CDR3 here is CASSPYGGNTGELFF. The CDR3 bases are TGTGCCAGCAGCCCTTACGGGGGGAACACCGGGGAGCTGTTTTTT.